The 25 T cell receptor beta chains below come from one sample, sequenced in a study of blood T cell repertoires in COVID-19. Sequencing was performed with immunoSEQ multiplex PCR; in TCRdb, only in-frame clones are kept and a portion is missing. The table lists approximately 230,000 clones, 82% of them singletons. Sample: peripheral blood. These receptors originate from a woman over 75 with active or convalescent COVID-19.

V is TRBV5-1 and J is TRBJ2-1, with 7 bases aligning to TRBD1. The junction had 6 bases not matched to a gene; V was cut back by 0 bases and J by 15 bases. The CDR3 has 12 amino acids. Germline V gene lookup returns CDR1 SGHRS and CDR2 YFSETQ. The CDR3 nucleotides read TGCGCCAGCAGCTTGGATCGGGACAGACTGTTCTTC. Its protein product is CASSLDRDRLFF. Supplemented by reference TRBV5-1 and TRBJ2-1, the full variable domain reads KAGVTQTPRYLIKTRGQQVTLSCSPISGHRSVSWYQQTPGQGLQFLFEYFSETQRNKGNFPGRFSGRQFSNSRSEMNVSTLELGDSALYLCASSLDRDRLFFGPGTRLTVL.

The chain employs TRBV19 and TRBJ1-5, with a possible D match to TRBD1 (5 bases). The CDR3 sequence is 14 residues long. In germline, CDR1 is LNHDA, CDR2 SQIVND (reference sequence). Deletions cut 6 bases from V and 0 bases from J, with 9 bases between. CDR3 loop: CASSQQDSNQPQHF. For the CDR3, the DNA is TGTGCCAGTAGCCAACAGGATAGCAATCAGCCCCAGCATTTT.

V and J are TRBV6-5 and TRBJ2-3; D perhaps matches TRBD2 (5 bases). The germline V and J ends were trimmed by 0 bases and 3 bases, with 13 bases remaining between them. There are 16 residues in the CDR3. CDR1 and CDR2 (germline): MNHEY, SVGAGI. The CDR3 sequence: CASSYSTFSVTDTQYF. CDR3 coding DNA: TGTGCCAGCAGTTACTCGACATTTAGCGTTACAGATACGCAGTATTTT.

A remark on this clone: Its ends do not fully match the called genes, so a read error is possible. This rearrangement joins TRBV20-1 to TRBJ2-3; D might be TRBD2 (6 bases). Germline-derived CDR1 and CDR2 are DFQATT and SNEGSKA (reference sequence). The CDR3 totals 11 residues. The CDR3 loop is CSARGGLLLDF. In DNA, the CDR3 is TGCAGTGCTAGAGGGGGACTGTTATTGGATTTT.

This chain connects TRBV4-1 to TRBJ1-4, with D maybe TRBD1 (5 bases). V was cut by 2 bases and J by 4 bases, with 14 bases left in between. This CDR3 has 16 amino acids. Germline CDR1 reads MGHRA; CDR2 reads YSYEKL. The CDR3 nucleotides are TGCGCCAGCAGCCAATCTAGAGGGACTTATAATGAAAAACTGTTTTTT. Its protein product is CASSQSRGTYNEKLFF.

This clone was counted a few times. V and J are TRBV2 and TRBJ1-6; no reliable D call. CDR3 length: 13 amino acids. Germline loops: CDR1 SNHLY, CDR2 FYNNEI. With 3 bases removed from V and 12 bases from J, the gap between germline ends came to 12 bases. CDR3 sequence reads: CASSDGELVPLHF. The CDR3 DNA sequence: TGTGCCAGCAGTGACGGGGAACTGGTACCCCTCCACTTT.

This clone was counted once. The V gene is TRBV3-1 (or the pseudogene TRBV3-2), the J gene TRBJ2-1; 7 bases are shared with TRBD2. The junction had 9 bases not matched to a gene; V was cut back by 4 bases and J by 15 bases. Germline V lookup: CDR1 LGHDT, CDR2 YNNKEL (reference sequence). The CDR3 sequence is 12 residues long. CDR3 in amino acids: CASSLWGGSRFF. CDR3 nucleotides: TGTGCCAGCAGCCTTTGGGGGGGAAGCCGGTTCTTC.

The CDR3 is CASRLQANTEAFF. CDR3 nucleotides: TGTGCCAGCAGACTACAGGCGAACACTGAAGCTTTCTTT. This sequence joins TRBV9 and TRBJ1-1; tentatively, D is TRBD1 (5 bases). The CDR3 totals 13 residues. Trimming took off 5 bases at V and 1 base at J, with 9 bases between the two ends. CDR1 and CDR2 from the germline V gene are SGDLS and YYNGEE.

The J gene is TRBJ1-1, the V gene TRBV28; possible D gene TRBD1, 5 bases. The germline V gene encodes CDR1 MDHEN and CDR2 SYDVKM. The CDR3 runs to 16 residues. V was trimmed by 2 bases and J by 3 bases, leaving 16 bases between them. CDR3 sequence (DNA): TGTGCCAGCAGTTTACCCCGTGGGGCGGGGGACACTGAAGCTTTCTTT. As protein: CASSLPRGAGDTEAFF.

This chain links TRBV5-1 with TRBJ2-7, with D uncertain. V lost 1 base and J lost 5, with 13 bases in between. The CDR3 covers 14 residues. Per the germline V gene, CDR1 is SGHRS and CDR2 is YFSETQ. Written as DNA, the CDR3 is TGCGCCAGCAGCTTGTCCAGGCCAAAGGACGAGCAGTACTTC. Protein sequence: CASSLSRPKDEQYF.

This chain's CDR3 is CATSDFGMSGWGQFF. The CDR3 DNA reads TGTGCCACCAGTGATTTCGGTATGAGCGGGTGGGGGCAGTTCTTC. The rearrangement uses TRBV24-1 and TRBJ2-1, with D possibly matching TRBD2 (6 bases). V dropped 1 base and J dropped 12 bases, with 18 bases sitting between them. CDR1 KGHDR and CDR2 SFDVKD come from the germline V gene. CDR3 length: 15 amino acids.

CDR3 in DNA: TGCGCCAGCAGCCACCCGGGACAGGGCACAGATACGCAGTATTTT. This codes for CASSHPGQGTDTQYF. The genes are TRBV5-1 and TRBJ2-3; 8 bases are a match to TRBD1. The ends lost 4 bases at V and 1 base at J; junction bases unmatched: 5. Germline assignment: CDR1 SGHRS and CDR2 YFSETQ. The CDR3 contains 15 residues.

This sequence joins TRBV7-9 and TRBJ2-2, with D hard to call. This CDR3 has 12 amino acids. V was clipped by 0 bases and J by 6 bases, with 2 bases between them. Looked up from germline, CDR1 is SEHNR and CDR2 is FQNEAQ (reference sequence). The CDR3: CASSLASGELFF. CDR3 nucleotides: TGTGCCAGCAGCTTAGCCTCCGGGGAGCTGTTTTTT.

This clone was observed a few times. The V call is TRBV15, the J call TRBJ1-6; 9 nucleotides agree with TRBD1. The CDR3 is 18 residues long. After removal of 0 bases from V and 5 bases from J, the junction contained 8 bases not matched to a gene. Germline V lookup: CDR1 LNHNV, CDR2 YYDKDF (reference sequence). The CDR3, as DNA: TGTGCCACCAGCAGAGATCTAGGAGGGACAGGGAATAATTCACCCCTCCACTTT. Translated, it gives CATSRDLGGTGNNSPLHF.

The chain employs TRBV4-1 and TRBJ1-2; TRBD1 is a possible D gene (5 bases). Trimming stripped 0 bases from V and 4 bases from J, with 15 bases between. The CDR3 is 16 amino acids. Germline loops: CDR1 MGHRA, CDR2 YSYEKL. The DNA of the CDR3 is TGCGCCAGCAGCCAAGATCAGGGTTCCCAAATCTATGGCTACACCTTC. Translated, it gives CASSQDQGSQIYGYTF.

This chain uses TRBV18 with TRBJ2-5, with D hard to call. V was trimmed by 3 bases and J by 5 bases, leaving 7 bases between them. There are 12 residues in the CDR3. Germline-derived CDR1 and CDR2 are KGHSH and LQKENI. The CDR3 is CASSPNAETQYF. The CDR3 DNA reads as TGTGCCAGCTCACCCAACGCGGAGACCCAGTACTTC.

This sequence joins TRBV3-1 (or the pseudogene TRBV3-2) and TRBJ2-3; D is possibly TRBD2 (6 bases). The V and J ends lost 0 bases and 4 bases respectively, with 17 bases between them. Germline V lookup: CDR1 LGHDT, CDR2 YNNKEL (reference sequence). This CDR3 comprises 17 residues. CDR3 nucleotide sequence: TGTGCCAGCAGCCAAGATTTGGTATCTTGGAGGGCAGATACGCAGTATTTT. It is translated as CASSQDLVSWRADTQYF.

There are a few counts of this clone. This chain joins TRBV9 and TRBJ2-1; D may be TRBD2 (7 bases). The V gene lost 4 bases and the J gene lost 6 bases, with 20 bases spanning the gap. The CDR3 length is 16 residues. CDR1 SGDLS and CDR2 YYNGEE come from the germline V gene. The CDR3 spells CASSSRGGRGSNEQFF. The CDR3 coding sequence is TGTGCCAGCAGCTCTCGAGGAGGGAGGGGGTCCAATGAGCAGTTCTTC.

This clone was seen just once. The chain links TRBV30 to TRBJ1-1; D may be TRBD1 (6 bases). Germline CDR1 and CDR2: GTSNPN and SVGIG (reference sequence). Trimming left V 3 bases short and J 0 bases short, with 8 bases between. CDR3 size: 13 residues. The CDR3 DNA is TGTGCCTGGAGCAGGGGCGTGAACACTGAAGCTTTCTTT. Translated, it gives CAWSRGVNTEAFF.

This clone was seen more than once but under ten times. V and J are TRBV14 and TRBJ2-7; a possible D gene is TRBD1 (6 bases). This CDR3 comprises 14 residues. Per the germline V gene, CDR1 is SGHDN and CDR2 is FVKESK. The V gene lost 5 bases and the J gene lost 0 bases, with 11 bases spanning the gap. CDR3 sequence (DNA): TGTGCCAGCAGCGCCTGGACAGACTCCTACGAGCAGTACTTC. It specifies CASSAWTDSYEQYF.

V usage is TRBV9 and J usage is TRBJ2-3; 7 positions match TRBD1. The CDR3 covers 14 residues. Trimming cost V 3 bases and J 7 bases; bases outside gene matches: 8. Germline assignment: CDR1 SGDLS and CDR2 YYNGEE. The CDR3 sequence is CASSARARGNTQYF. As DNA, the CDR3 is TGTGCCAGCAGCGCCAGAGCCAGGGGGAATACGCAGTATTTT.

The chain couples TRBV2 to TRBJ1-4; 11 bases agree with TRBD1. J lost 8 bases, V lost 6 bases, and 2 bases had no gene match. This CDR3 comprises 13 residues. From germline, CDR1 is SNHLY and CDR2 FYNNEI. Here the CDR3 reads CASSGTGGEKLFF. The CDR3 DNA follows: TGTGCCAGCAGCGGGACAGGGGGAGAAAAACTGTTTTTT.

This chain connects TRBV28 to TRBJ1-3; TRBD1 might be the D (6 bases). With 5 bases removed from V and 1 base from J, the gap between germline ends came to 12 bases. The CDR3 consists of 15 residues. Germline CDR1 and CDR2: MDHEN and SYDVKM. The CDR3 is CASSLRGVSGNTIYF. The CDR3 coding sequence is TGTGCCAGCAGTCTCAGGGGAGTGTCTGGAAACACCATATATTTT.

This clone was seen once. The genes are TRBV29-1 and TRBJ1-2; perhaps TRBD1 as D (5 bases). The germline V gene has CDR1 SQVTM and CDR2 ANQGSEA. The CDR3 runs 12 residues. Trimming removed 5 bases from V and 0 bases from J, with 7 bases in between. The CDR3 nucleotides are TGCAGCGTTCAGGGATCTAACTATGGCTACACCTTC. This translates into CSVQGSNYGYTF.

The chain has TRBV5-1 and TRBJ1-1, with TRBD1 identical over 9 bases. The CDR3 is 16 amino acids. Germline-derived CDR1 and CDR2 are SGHRS and YFSETQ. V lost 3 bases and J lost 2; bases outside the gene matches: 8. CDR3 bases: TGCGCCAGCAGCTCATACTCGACAGGGGGAAACACTGAAGCTTTCTTT. Amino acid sequence: CASSSYSTGGNTEAFF.